This TCR beta chain was recovered during a study of CD8 T cells in ankylosing spondylitis. Each CDR3 protein is one row after TCRdb ran MiXCR on the 5' RACE reads. The table shows fewer than 130,000 distinct CDR3 sequences, with about 25% occurring only once. By its share, this clonotype is medium-sized. This CDR3 has 13 amino acids. Germline trimming cut 7 bases from V and 6 bases from J; bases unmatched to any gene: 5. CDR1 is SNHLY, CDR2 FYNNEI, per germline. Sequencing was done on a sample of synovial fluid, either unsorted or a sorted T cell fraction (not recorded which). The chain carries TRBV2 and TRBJ2-1, with 8 positions matching TRBD1. This TCR was recovered from a male donor with ankylosing spondylitis. CDR3 DNA sequence: TGTGCCAGCAAGGTGGACAGGGCCAATGAGCAGTTCTTC. This codes for CASKVDRANEQFF.